This T cell receptor (beta chain) was documented in a study of CD8 T cells in Susac syndrome. CDR1 is MNHEY, CDR2 SVGEGT, per germline. The CDR3 has 17 amino acids. V was pared by 7 bases and J by 4 bases, with 18 bases of the junction left unmatched. Random hexamers served to reverse transcribe roughly 0.5 to 1 ug RNA. TCRdb used MiXCR to reprocess the immunoSEQ multiplex PCR reads, holding one entry per CDR3 protein. Among about 240,000 distinct CDR3 sequences, 90% to 96% were seen once, and the ten largest hold 0.1%. The TCR comes from a human donor with Susac syndrome. Sequenced material: CD4+ T cells from PBMCs. The chain is built from TRBV6-2 or TRBV6-3 and TRBJ2-7, with 8 bases aligning to TRBD2. CDR3: CASTRQMTGTSIYEQYF. The CDR3 DNA follows: TGTGCCAGCACCCGACAGATGACCGGGACTAGTATATACGAGCAGTACTTC.